The 24 T cell receptor beta chains given below trace back to one sample, sequenced in a study of shared clonotypes between healthy human individuals. The protocol was immunoSEQ multiplex PCR, while the TCRdb copy is restricted to in-frame clones and leaves out a portion. The sample lists just over 2,000,000 clones, 90% to 95% occurring once. Sequenced input: naive CD4+ T cells sorted from blood. Subset here: CD45RA+ positively selected. These receptors all stem from a man aged 18-30 years in good health.

This chain links TRBV7-2 with TRBJ1-3; weak D call: TRBD1 (6 bases). The CDR3 has 15 amino acids. Germline values: CDR1 SGHTA, CDR2 FQGNSA. Trimming left V 1 base short and J 2 bases short, with 9 bases between. CDR3 bases: TGTGCCAGCAGCTTAGGGGGGGCCGCTGGAAACACCATATATTTT. Protein product: CASSLGGAAGNTIYF.

The chain uses TRBV5-1 and TRBJ1-2; 12 nucleotides align to TRBD1. The CDR3 contains 18 residues. The J segment lost 4 bases and the V segment lost 4 bases, leaving 14 bases of the junction unmatched. Per the germline V gene, CDR1 is SGHRS and CDR2 is YFSETQ. The chain's CDR3 is CASSRPTGQGAGSYGYTF. The DNA for the CDR3 is TGCGCCAGCAGCCGACCCACGGGACAGGGGGCTGGGAGCTATGGCTACACCTTC.

This clone was found once. V and J are TRBV4-1 and TRBJ1-2, with a tentative D call TRBD1 (5 bases). CDR1 MGHRA and CDR2 YSYEKL come from the germline V gene. The CDR3 spans 14 residues. The V and J ends lost 4 bases and 4 bases respectively, with 13 bases between them. CDR3 sequence (DNA): TGCGCCAGCAGCCCTTTGGGGCTTACCTATGGCTACACCTTC. Protein product: CASSPLGLTYGYTF.

This clone was seen once. The chain has TRBV7-6 and TRBJ1-1; 7 bases fit TRBD1. CDR3 length: 13 amino acids. The V segment lost 6 bases and the J segment 4 bases; nucleotides outside the gene matches: 5. Per germline, CDR1 SGHVS and CDR2 FNYEAQ. CDR3 nucleotides: TGTGCCAGCAGTCAGACAGGGAGCACTGAAGCTTTCTTT. Translated, it gives CASSQTGSTEAFF.

The DNA of the CDR3 is TGTGCCAGCAGTCCAGGGATCTTTGGGGCCAACGTCCTGACTTTC. Its protein is CASSPGIFGANVLTF. The chain recombines TRBV6-1 with TRBJ2-6; perhaps TRBD1 as D (5 bases). Trimming removed 5 bases from V and 3 bases from J, with 11 bases in between. Germline CDR1 reads MNHNS; CDR2 reads SASEGT. The CDR3 runs to 15 residues.

V is TRBV27 and J is TRBJ2-1, with 13 bases that match TRBD2. Germline trimming cut 4 bases from V and 6 bases from J; bases unmatched to any gene: 3. CDR3 length: 15 residues. CDR1 and CDR2 (germline): MNHEY, SMNVEV (reference sequence). As DNA, the CDR3 is TGTGCCAGCAGTTCGACTAGCGGGGGGCGCAATGAGCAGTTCTTC. Amino acid sequence: CASSSTSGGRNEQFF.

The chain joins TRBV5-1 to TRBJ2-7, with D possibly TRBD2 on 6 matching bases. CDR3 length: 18 amino acids. V was trimmed by 0 bases and J by 4 bases, leaving 23 bases between them. CDR1 is SGHRS and CDR2 is YFSETQ in the germline V gene. The DNA of the CDR3 is TGCGCCAGCAGCTTGGTCTCTCTTACCGAGGGAGGAGGTTACGAGCAGTACTTC. It yields the protein CASSLVSLTEGGGYEQYF.

The J gene is TRBJ2-5, the V gene TRBV18; TRBD1 might be the D (6 bases). Germline CDR1 reads KGHSH; CDR2 reads LQKENI. Trimming shortened V by 0 bases and J by 2 bases, and 10 bases separated the two germline ends. This CDR3 is built from 15 residues. CDR3 residues: CASSPPNREQETQYF. In DNA form, the CDR3 reads TGTGCCAGCTCACCACCGAACAGGGAGCAAGAGACCCAGTACTTC.

This sequence joins TRBV7-2 and TRBJ2-1; maybe TRBD2 (5 bases). Germline V gives CDR1 SGHTA, CDR2 FQGNSA. Between the trimmed V and J ends, which lost 2 bases and 2 bases, there was a span of 10 bases. The CDR3 contains 15 residues. The CDR3 loop reads CASSLWTGTYNEQFF. DNA of the CDR3: TGTGCCAGCAGCTTATGGACTGGGACCTACAATGAGCAGTTCTTC.

J is TRBJ1-2 and V is TRBV30, with D hard to call. The V gene's germline CDR1 is GTSNPN and CDR2 SVGIG (reference sequence). Trimming took 5 bases from V and 8 from J, leaving 12 bases between them. CDR3 length: 11 amino acids. This CDR3 reads CAWSVDGGYTF. For the CDR3, the DNA is TGTGCCTGGTCCGTAGACGGAGGCTACACCTTC.

This rearrangement joins TRBV7-9 to TRBJ2-3; 7 bases are a match to TRBD1. This CDR3 is 16 amino acids long. J lost 0 bases, V lost 1 base, and 4 bases had no gene match. The germline CDR1 and CDR2 sequences are SEHNR and FQNEAQ (reference sequence). CDR3 nucleotides: TGTGCCAGCAGCTTAGGAGGGACAGCTAGCACAGATACGCAGTATTTT. Protein sequence: CASSLGGTASTDTQYF.

J is TRBJ1-6 and V is TRBV5-1; no reliable D call. Germline V CDR1 and CDR2: SGHRS, YFSETQ. The CDR3 length is 13 residues. Trimming removed 2 bases from V and 8 bases from J, with 8 bases in between. CDR3 protein: CASSFKNDSPLHF. CDR3 nucleotide sequence: TGCGCCAGCAGCTTTAAGAACGATTCACCCCTCCACTTT.

CDR3 DNA: TGTGCCAGCAGAGCTCAAGGGACGGGCATTGATACGCAGTATTTT. The encoded protein is CASRAQGTGIDTQYF. The chain couples TRBV6-5 to TRBJ2-3, with D tentatively TRBD1 or TRBD2 (5 bases each). The CDR3 sequence is 15 residues long. Trimming left V 6 bases short and J 6 bases short, with 19 bases between. Per the germline V gene, CDR1 is MNHEY and CDR2 is SVGAGI.

Of note for this clone: A much bigger clone sits one base away, suggesting this may be a read error. J is TRBJ1-5 and V is TRBV7-2, with D uncertain. The CDR3 runs 13 residues. The V gene lost 1 base and the J gene lost 5 bases, with 6 bases spanning the gap. Germline CDR1 SGHTA, CDR2 FQGNSA. The CDR3 DNA sequence: TGTGCCAGCAGCTTAGAGGGTTATCAGCCCCAGCATTTT. Its translation: CASSLEGYQPQHF.

The chain is built from TRBV5-1 and TRBJ1-4; 7 bases align to TRBD1. The germline V gene encodes CDR1 SGHRS and CDR2 YFSETQ. This CDR3 is 15 amino acids long. Trimming took 4 bases from V and 7 from J; bases not matched to a gene: 10. Here the CDR3 DNA reads TGCGCCAGCAGCCTCGGAGGGGGCTCGCGTGAAAAACTGTTTTTT. Translated, it gives CASSLGGGSREKLFF.

The V call is TRBV28, the J call TRBJ2-1, with 9 bases matching TRBD2. This CDR3 is 16 amino acids long. The germline CDR1 and CDR2 sequences are MDHEN and SYDVKM. Trimming took 6 bases from V and 12 from J; bases not matched to a gene: 18. CDR3 in amino acids: CASSPAGGSGGVGQFF. CDR3 bases: TGTGCCAGCAGCCCCGCCGGCGGTAGCGGGGGAGTGGGGCAGTTCTTC.

The CDR3 nucleotides are TGTGCCAGCAGTTACGGGAGCAATGAGCAGTTCTTC. Translated: CASSYGSNEQFF. The J gene is TRBJ2-1, the V gene TRBV6-5; a weak D match, TRBD2 (5 bases). With 2 bases removed from V and 6 bases from J, the gap between germline ends came to 5 bases. There are 12 residues in the CDR3. Germline CDR1 MNHEY, CDR2 SVGAGI.

This chain joins TRBV28 and TRBJ2-7, with 7 nucleotides matching TRBD2. The V segment lost 7 bases and the J segment 1 base; nucleotides outside the gene matches: 7. Germline CDR1 reads MDHEN; CDR2 reads SYDVKM. The CDR3 covers 14 residues. As DNA, the CDR3 is TGTGCCAGCAACCCAGCGGGGCAGTCCTACGAGCAGTACTTC. This gives the protein CASNPAGQSYEQYF.

The rearrangement uses TRBV6-1 and TRBJ2-3; D not certain. V was trimmed by 3 bases and J by 2 bases, leaving 12 bases between them. The CDR3 contains 15 residues. Looked up from germline, CDR1 is MNHNS and CDR2 is SASEGT. The CDR3 sequence: CASSDYSQNTDTQYF. The CDR3 bases are TGTGCCAGCAGTGACTACTCCCAGAACACAGATACGCAGTATTTT.

The count of this clone is one. The chain couples TRBV28 to TRBJ1-2, with 7 bases matching TRBD1. J was trimmed by 8 bases and V by 4 bases; bases with no gene match: 7. The CDR3 runs to 13 residues. Per germline, CDR1 MDHEN and CDR2 SYDVKM. The CDR3 protein is CASSYRGLLGYTF. DNA of the CDR3: TGTGCCAGCAGTTACAGGGGTTTGTTGGGCTACACCTTC.

The genes are TRBV7-2 and TRBJ1-1; 12 nucleotides line up with TRBD1. Trimming took 5 bases from V and 4 from J; bases not matched to a gene: 14. The CDR3 length is 18 residues. The germline V gene encodes CDR1 SGHTA and CDR2 FQGNSA. The CDR3 region is CASSRSPPGTGGGTEAFF. DNA for the CDR3: TGTGCCAGCAGCCGATCCCCACCCGGGACAGGGGGCGGCACTGAAGCTTTCTTT. The full variable domain, rest sourced from reference TRBV7-2 and TRBJ1-1, is GAGVSQSPSNKVTEKGKDVELRCDPISGHTALYWYRQSLGQGLEFLIYFQGNSAPDKSGLPSDRFSAERTGGSVSTLTIQRTQQEDSAVYLCASSRSPPGTGGGTEAFFGQGTRLTVV.

The CDR3 region has the DNA TGTGCCAGCAGTGAACGAACAGGGGGCTATGGCTACACCTTC. As protein: CASSERTGGYGYTF. The rearrangement joins TRBV25-1 to TRBJ1-2; 8 bases align to TRBD1. The CDR3 is made up of 14 amino acids. V dropped 2 bases and J dropped 4; count of bases not matched to a gene: 3. Per the germline V gene, CDR1 is MGHDK and CDR2 is SYGVNS.

CDR3 bases: TGTGCCATCAGGGGGGGGACAGGGTTAGCAGATACGCAGTATTTT. It codes for CAIRGGTGLADTQYF. The J gene is TRBJ2-3, the V gene TRBV10-3; TRBD1 matches at 9 bases. After removal of 6 bases from V and 4 bases from J, the junction contained 8 bases not matched to a gene. The CDR3 covers 15 residues. The V gene's germline CDR1 is ENHRY and CDR2 SYGVKD.

This chain links TRBV10-2 with TRBJ2-2; 11 bases agree with TRBD2. V lost 9 bases, J lost 7 bases, and 4 bases stayed unmatched. Per the germline V gene, CDR1 is WSHSY and CDR2 is SAAADI. The CDR3 loop spans 13 amino acids. CDR3 loop: CASLAGGVGELFF. The CDR3 DNA is TGCGCCAGTCTAGCGGGGGGTGTCGGGGAGCTGTTTTTT.